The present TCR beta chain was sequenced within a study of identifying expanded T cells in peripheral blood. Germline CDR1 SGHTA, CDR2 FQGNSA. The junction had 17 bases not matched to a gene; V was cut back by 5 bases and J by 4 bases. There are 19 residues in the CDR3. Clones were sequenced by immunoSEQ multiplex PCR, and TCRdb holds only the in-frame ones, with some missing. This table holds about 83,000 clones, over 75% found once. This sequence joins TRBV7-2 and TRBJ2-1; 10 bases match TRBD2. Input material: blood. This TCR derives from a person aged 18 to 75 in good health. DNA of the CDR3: TGTGCCAGCAGCCATCCTCAGGGTGGACTAGCGGACCTGTACAATGAGCAGTTCTTC. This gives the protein CASSHPQGGLADLYNEQFF. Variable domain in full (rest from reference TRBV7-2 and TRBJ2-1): GAGVSQSPSNKVTEKGKDVELRCDPISGHTALYWYRQSLGQGLEFLIYFQGNSAPDKSGLPSDRFSAERTGGSVSTLTIQRTQQEDSAVYLCASSHPQGGLADLYNEQFFGPGTRLTVL.